This TCR beta chain emerged from a study of T-cell memory formation after mild COVID-19. TCRdb re-analysed the 5' RACE reads in MiXCR, keeping a single row per CDR3 protein. The sample consists of about 430,000 distinct CDR3 sequences, 20% to 25% of them appearing once. Broader study findings: From day 15 to 85, contracting clones were balanced between CD4 and CD8, whereas later expanders leaned toward CD4+. Memory sampled before infection contained some responding clones, suggesting cross-reactive memory joined.

This clonotype showed up many times. The antigen is undetermined. The CDR3 is made up of 14 amino acids. V lost 3 bases and J lost 5, with 13 bases in between. Sequencing was performed on PBMCs or a T cell subset sorted from them (not recorded which). The chain has TRBV12-3 or TRBV12-4 and TRBJ1-1; D perhaps matches TRBD1 (6 bases). This clonotype originated in an adult woman who had mild COVID-19 (a few samples of this study predate the infection). Cell type and time point are not known. This CDR3 reads CASSLGGDGTEAFF. In nucleotides, the CDR3 is TGTGCCAGCAGTTTGGGGGGCGATGGGACTGAAGCTTTCTTT.